These 20 T cell receptor beta chains were all obtained from the same sample, sequenced in a study of cytomegalovirus exposure and HLA in healthy donors. The primer mix had 60 Vbeta and 13 Jbeta primers. Profiled with immunoSEQ multiplex PCR; TCRdb holds only in-frame clones, not every one. This table has about 130,000 clones, approximately 60% appearing once. Sequenced material: PBMCs. The receptors were gathered from a human donor in good health.

The chain carries TRBV6-1 and TRBJ2-3; tentatively, D is TRBD1 (6 bases). Looked up from germline, CDR1 is MNHNS and CDR2 is SASEGT. Trimming stripped 1 base from V and 0 bases from J, with 11 bases between. CDR3 length: 16 amino acids. The CDR3 nucleotides read TGTGCCAGCAGTGAAGGATCAGGGGAGAGCACAGATACGCAGTATTTT. Protein: CASSEGSGESTDTQYF.

This clone appeared a few times. The CDR3 reads CASSLQGAEQYF. In nucleotides, the CDR3 is TGTGCCAGCAGCCTACAGGGCGCCGAGCAGTACTTC. V usage is TRBV7-9 and J usage is TRBJ2-7; weak D call: TRBD1 (6 bases). CDR1 is SEHNR and CDR2 is FQNEAQ in the germline V gene (reference sequence). Trimming removed 5 bases at V and 6 bases at J, with 11 bases between. CDR3 length: 12 residues.

This chain uses TRBV11-1 with TRBJ2-1, with 7 positions matching TRBD2. The germline V gene encodes CDR1 SGHAT and CDR2 FQDESV (reference sequence). Trimming took 5 bases from V and 8 from J; bases not matched to a gene: 12. The CDR3 loop spans 15 amino acids. CDR3 nucleotides: TGTGCCAGCAGCCCGACTAGCCCGCTGGTCGATGAGCAGTTCTTC. Protein: CASSPTSPLVDEQFF. Complete variable domain (other parts from reference TRBV11-1 and TRBJ2-1): EAEVAQSPRYKITEKSQAVAFWCDPISGHATLYWYRQILGQGPELLVQFQDESVVDDSQLPKDRFSAERLKGVDSTLKIQPAELGDSAMYLCASSPTSPLVDEQFFGPGTRLTVL.

V usage is TRBV5-4 and J usage is TRBJ2-7; 7 bases fit TRBD2. CDR1 and CDR2 (germline): SGHNT, YYREEE (reference sequence). J gave up 0 bases and V 4 bases, and 4 bases lay outside the gene matches. This CDR3 spans 14 amino acids. DNA for the CDR3: TGTGCCAGCAGCCGGGAGCGGGGCTCCTACGAGCAGTACTTC. This sequence encodes CASSRERGSYEQYF.

This chain uses TRBV27 with TRBJ2-7; D is unresolved. V was cut by 3 bases and J by 1 base, with 7 bases left in between. Germline V gene data show CDR1 as MNHEY and CDR2 as SMNVEV (reference sequence). CDR3 length: 13 residues. The chain's CDR3 is CASSFPGSYEQYF. In nucleotides, the CDR3 is TGTGCCAGCAGTTTTCCAGGATCCTACGAGCAGTACTTC.

The chain joins TRBV19 to TRBJ2-5, with 11 bases lining up with TRBD2. The CDR3 runs 15 residues. Trimming removed 7 bases from V and 5 bases from J; junction bases left unmatched: 9. The germline V gene has CDR1 LNHDA and CDR2 SQIVND (reference sequence). CDR3 amino acids: CASIGTSGPGETQYF. The CDR3, as DNA: TGTGCCAGTATCGGGACTAGCGGCCCTGGGGAGACCCAGTACTTC.

The J gene is TRBJ2-3, the V gene TRBV4-2; 11 bases line up with TRBD1. Per the germline V gene, CDR1 is LGHNA and CDR2 is YNFKEQ. Trimming cost V 0 bases and J 8 bases; bases outside gene matches: 4. The CDR3 is made up of 15 amino acids. CDR3 region: CASSQDDGTGGTQYF. Here the CDR3 DNA reads TGTGCCAGCAGCCAAGACGACGGGACAGGGGGTACGCAGTATTTT.

This clone was recorded once. V and J are TRBV6-1 and TRBJ1-1, with D unresolved. The CDR3 totals 14 residues. CDR1 is MNHNS and CDR2 is SASEGT in the germline V gene. V shed 5 bases and J shed 1 base, with 11 bases lying between them. CDR3 loop: CASSPYSWNTEAFF. The CDR3 coding sequence is TGTGCCAGCAGTCCCTACTCCTGGAACACTGAAGCTTTCTTT.

This clone has only a few counts. This chain uses TRBV10-3 with TRBJ2-7; 10 positions match TRBD1. CDR1 is ENHRY, CDR2 SYGVKD, per germline. The J segment lost 0 bases and the V segment lost 3 bases, leaving 5 bases of the junction unmatched. The CDR3 length is 16 residues. Written as DNA, the CDR3 is TGTGCCATCAGTGACGGGACAGGGGTTCACTCCTACGAGCAGTACTTC. Translating it yields CAISDGTGVHSYEQYF.

CDR3 sequence: CASSSHYEQYF. The CDR3 DNA reads TGTGCCAGCAGTTCCCACTACGAGCAGTACTTC. The chain recombines TRBV27 with TRBJ2-7; D not certain. Germline-derived CDR1 and CDR2 are MNHEY and SMNVEV (reference sequence). The CDR3 runs 11 residues. V gave up 4 bases and J gave up 3 bases, with 4 bases separating them.

This chain links TRBV11-3 with TRBJ2-7; a weak D match, TRBD1 (5 bases). CDR3 length equals 14 residues. Trimming removed 3 bases from V and 3 bases from J, with 12 bases in between. Looked up from germline, CDR1 is SGHNT and CDR2 is YENEEA. The CDR3 loop is CASSLSRVGYEQYF. The CDR3 region has the DNA TGTGCCAGCAGCTTGAGCAGGGTTGGCTACGAGCAGTACTTC.

This clone was counted a single time. The V and J genes are TRBV6-6 and TRBJ1-2; TRBD1 agrees at 8 bases. J gave up 2 bases and V 0 bases, and 2 bases lay outside the gene matches. The CDR3 covers 15 residues. Germline loops: CDR1 MNHNY, CDR2 SVGAGI (reference sequence). CDR3 DNA: TGTGCCAGCAGTTACTCGGGACAGGAGAACTATGGCTACACCTTC. This encodes CASSYSGQENYGYTF.

This clone was seen a handful of times. Other DNA sequences in the same sample also yield this CDR3. The genes are TRBV7-3 and TRBJ2-3, with D perhaps matching TRBD2 (6 bases). CDR1 is SGHTA, CDR2 FQGTGA, per germline. This CDR3 comprises 14 residues. The V end was cut by 5 bases, the J end by 1 base, with 10 bases between. This CDR3 reads CASSPTGGTDTQYF. Written as DNA, the CDR3 is TGTGCCAGCAGCCCCACGGGGGGCACAGATACGCAGTATTTT.

This rearrangement joins TRBV6-5 to TRBJ1-6, with TRBD1 matching 9 bases. Germline CDR1 MNHEY, CDR2 SVGAGI. The CDR3 has 15 amino acids. With V trimmed by 2 bases and J by 10 bases, 6 bases remained unmatched. The CDR3 DNA reads TGTGCCAGCAGTTACCTCGGGACAGGGAACTCACCCCTCCACTTT. Its protein is CASSYLGTGNSPLHF.

This sequence joins TRBV12-5 and TRBJ1-2, with 7 positions matching TRBD1. V shed 3 bases and J 0 bases; nucleotides not matched to a gene: 1. Germline CDR1 is LGHNT and CDR2 is FRNRAP. The CDR3 totals 14 residues. The CDR3 loop reads CASGFDRANYGYTF. DNA for the CDR3: TGTGCTAGTGGTTTCGACAGGGCTAACTATGGCTACACCTTC.

The chain carries TRBV9 and TRBJ2-3; 7 bases are shared with TRBD2. From germline, CDR1 is SGDLS and CDR2 YYNGEE. The CDR3 is made up of 16 amino acids. J lost 0 bases, V lost 0 bases, and 4 bases had no gene match. In DNA form, the CDR3 reads TGTGCCAGCAGCGTAGAGGCGGGAGCTAGCACAGATACGCAGTATTTT. Its protein product is CASSVEAGASTDTQYF. Supplemented by reference TRBV9 and TRBJ2-3, the full variable domain reads DSGVTQTPKHLITATGQRVTLRCSPRSGDLSVYWYQQSLDQGLQFLIQYYNGEERAKGNILERFSAQQFPDLHSELNLSSLELGDSALYFCASSVEAGASTDTQYFGPGTRLTVL.

This clone was seen a few times. V usage is TRBV29-1 and J usage is TRBJ1-1; perhaps TRBD1 as D (6 bases). Germline V gene sequence: CDR1 SQVTM, CDR2 ANQGSEA. V was trimmed by 4 bases and J by 4 bases, leaving 10 bases between them. The CDR3 loop spans 12 amino acids. CDR3 nucleotide sequence: TGCAGCGTTGCCAGGGGTGGCACTGAAGCTTTCTTT. As protein: CSVARGGTEAFF.

The V gene is TRBV7-2, the J gene TRBJ2-1; 7 positions agree with TRBD1. The CDR3 totals 14 residues. Germline V gene data show CDR1 as SGHTA and CDR2 as FQGNSA. The V and J ends lost 5 bases and 8 bases, in that order; junction bases with no gene match: 9. CDR3 region: CASSDRDPGDEQFF. The CDR3 nucleotides read TGTGCCAGCAGCGACAGGGACCCCGGGGATGAGCAGTTCTTC.

The genes are TRBV4-3 and TRBJ1-3; no clear D. The CDR3 contains 16 residues. Germline V gene data show CDR1 as LGHNA and CDR2 as YSLEER. V lost 0 bases and J 0 bases, leaving 9 bases between the germline ends. CDR3 in DNA: TGCGCCAGCAGCCAAGATCTCCCAGGCTCTGGAAACACCATATATTTT. Its translation is CASSQDLPGSGNTIYF.

This clone was recorded once. V usage is TRBV14 and J usage is TRBJ2-7, with a tentative D call TRBD2 (5 bases). Trimming stripped 4 bases from V and 5 bases from J, with 18 bases between. Germline V gives CDR1 SGHDN, CDR2 FVKESK. This CDR3 region has 15 residues. The CDR3: CASSPRGIGAHEQYF. Here the CDR3 DNA reads TGTGCCAGCAGCCCTCGGGGAATTGGAGCCCACGAGCAGTACTTC.